This is a list of T cell receptor beta chains from one sample in a study of siplizumab effects on memory and regulatory T cells. Clones were read by immunoSEQ multiplex PCR, and TCRdb kept only the in-frame ones, dropping some. The table lists 95,000 to 110,000 clones, 85% to 95% of them singletons. The sequenced sample was Tregs sorted from blood. These TCRs come from a human donor in good health. CDR3s include the opening cysteine and the closing phenylalanine or tryptophan. Fields, in order: J gene, D gene, V gene, clone size, CDR3 protein, CDR3 DNA. D genes are given only for firm matches. Clone size is stated in some rows and not others, as once, few, many or a class when expanded.

J gene: TRBJ1-2; D gene: -; V gene: TRBV4-1; clone size: -; CDR3 protein: CASSQEDGNYGYTF; CDR3 DNA: TGCGCCAGCAGCCAAGAGGACGGCAACTATGGCTACACCTTC
J gene: TRBJ2-7; D gene: -; V gene: TRBV19; clone size: -; CDR3 protein: CASSNGSEQYF; CDR3 DNA: TGTGCCAGTAGTAACGGGAGCGAGCAGTACTTC
J gene: TRBJ2-3; D gene: -; V gene: TRBV5-1; clone size: -; CDR3 protein: CASSLGSGYTDTQYF; CDR3 DNA: TGCGCCAGCAGCTTGGGGAGTGGATACACAGATACGCAGTATTTT
J gene: TRBJ1-5; D gene: TRBD1; V gene: TRBV5-1; clone size: -; CDR3 protein: CASSWGQVSQPQHF; CDR3 DNA: TGCGCCAGCAGCTGGGGACAGGTTAGCCAGCCCCAGCATTTT
J gene: TRBJ2-5; D gene: -; V gene: TRBV18; clone size: -; CDR3 protein: CASSPLLSQETQYF; CDR3 DNA: TGTGCCAGCTCACCACTATTGAGCCAAGAGACCCAGTACTTC
J gene: TRBJ2-7; D gene: -; V gene: TRBV10-3; clone size: -; CDR3 protein: CAIRGPPSNEQYF; CDR3 DNA: TGTGCCATCAGAGGCCCCCCCTCAAACGAGCAGTACTTC
J gene: TRBJ1-1; D gene: -; V gene: TRBV5-1; clone size: -; CDR3 protein: CASSLETAANTEAFF; CDR3 DNA: TGCGCCAGCAGCTTGGAGACAGCTGCCAACACTGAAGCTTTCTTT
J gene: TRBJ2-1; D gene: TRBD2; V gene: TRBV14; clone size: -; CDR3 protein: CASSQVLAGGPHEQFF; CDR3 DNA: TGTGCCAGCAGCCAGGTCCTAGCGGGAGGGCCTCATGAGCAGTTCTTC
J gene: TRBJ1-2; D gene: -; V gene: TRBV18; clone size: once; CDR3 protein: CASSPAESNYGYTF; CDR3 DNA: TGTGCCAGCTCACCGGCGGAGTCTAACTATGGCTACACCTTC
J gene: TRBJ1-2; D gene: TRBD1; V gene: TRBV15; clone size: -; CDR3 protein: CATSRDYLAGGSDNYGYTF; CDR3 DNA: TGTGCCACCAGCAGAGATTATTTGGCAGGGGGCTCAGATAACTATGGCTACACCTTC
J gene: TRBJ1-3; D gene: -; V gene: TRBV19; clone size: -; CDR3 protein: CASSIPDIGNTIYF; CDR3 DNA: TGTGCCAGTAGTATCCCGGATATTGGAAACACCATATATTTT
J gene: TRBJ1-1; D gene: TRBD1; V gene: TRBV6-5; clone size: -; CDR3 protein: CATRARTGPEAFF; CDR3 DNA: TGTGCCACCAGAGCCCGGACAGGGCCTGAAGCTTTCTTT
J gene: TRBJ2-7; D gene: TRBD2; V gene: TRBV7-2; clone size: -; CDR3 protein: CASSLEGTTPSYEQYF; CDR3 DNA: TGTGCCAGCAGCTTAGAGGGGACTACCCCTTCCTACGAGCAGTACTTC
J gene: TRBJ1-2; D gene: -; V gene: TRBV5-4; clone size: -; CDR3 protein: CASSLPGQLGYTF; CDR3 DNA: TGTGCCAGCAGCTTGCCCGGACAGCTTGGCTACACCTTC
J gene: TRBJ2-7; D gene: -; V gene: TRBV11-3; clone size: -; CDR3 protein: CASRNTGPGEQYF; CDR3 DNA: TGTGCCAGCAGAAACACAGGGCCGGGGGAGCAGTACTTC
J gene: TRBJ2-3; D gene: TRBD2; V gene: TRBV5-6; clone size: -; CDR3 protein: CASSLTLAGGPTDTQYF; CDR3 DNA: TGTGCCAGCAGCTTGACTTTAGCGGGAGGCCCCACAGATACGCAGTATTTT
J gene: TRBJ1-1; D gene: TRBD1; V gene: TRBV25-1; clone size: -; CDR3 protein: CASSGRIGTAEAFF; CDR3 DNA: TGTGCCAGCAGTGGTCGTATCGGGACAGCCGAAGCTTTCTTT
J gene: TRBJ2-1; D gene: -; V gene: TRBV27; clone size: -; CDR3 protein: CASSLIRGASSNEQFF; CDR3 DNA: TGTGCCAGCAGTTTAATTCGGGGGGCGAGTAGCAATGAGCAGTTCTTC
J gene: TRBJ2-7; D gene: -; V gene: TRBV15; clone size: -; CDR3 protein: CATSRVRSRDYLLEQYF; CDR3 DNA: TGTGCCACCAGCAGAGTGAGAAGCCGCGACTACCTACTTGAGCAGTACTTC
J gene: TRBJ1-2; D gene: -; V gene: TRBV9; clone size: -; CDR3 protein: CASSVGRVGDGYTF; CDR3 DNA: TGTGCCAGCAGCGTAGGGAGGGTAGGAGATGGCTACACCTTC
J gene: TRBJ1-2; D gene: -; V gene: TRBV18; clone size: -; CDR3 protein: CASSPPTGGGTAYGYTF; CDR3 DNA: TGTGCCAGCTCACCGCCTACCGGAGGAGGCACCGCCTATGGCTACACCTTC
J gene: TRBJ1-6; D gene: TRBD1; V gene: TRBV5-6; clone size: -; CDR3 protein: CASSRRTGTYNSPLHF; CDR3 DNA: TGTGCCAGCAGCCGGCGGACAGGGACCTATAATTCACCCCTCCACTTT
J gene: TRBJ2-7; D gene: -; V gene: TRBV5-4; clone size: -; CDR3 protein: CASSSDLLIGDEQYF; CDR3 DNA: TGTGCCAGCAGCTCCGACCTTCTCATAGGGGACGAGCAGTACTTC
J gene: TRBJ1-2; D gene: -; V gene: TRBV7-9; clone size: -; CDR3 protein: CASSLAQAGWYGYTF; CDR3 DNA: TGTGCCAGCAGCTTAGCGCAGGCAGGGTGGTATGGCTACACCTTC
J gene: TRBJ2-1; D gene: -; V gene: TRBV12-2; clone size: -; CDR3 protein: CASRFNVWGWGQFF; CDR3 DNA: TGTGCAAGTCGCTTCAACGTCTGGGGCTGGGGGCAGTTCTTC
J gene: TRBJ2-7; D gene: -; V gene: TRBV30; clone size: -; CDR3 protein: CAWSVDPRSSYEQYF; CDR3 DNA: TGTGCCTGGAGTGTAGACCCCCGAAGCTCCTACGAGCAGTACTTC
J gene: TRBJ1-2; D gene: -; V gene: TRBV6-6; clone size: -; CDR3 protein: CASSYSVYRASGYTF; CDR3 DNA: TGTGCCAGCAGTTACTCGGTTTACAGGGCGTCTGGCTACACCTTC
J gene: TRBJ2-1; D gene: TRBD1; V gene: TRBV4-1; clone size: -; CDR3 protein: CASSRQGVGSYNEQFF; CDR3 DNA: TGCGCCAGCAGCCGACAGGGAGTGGGATCCTACAATGAGCAGTTCTTC
J gene: TRBJ2-7; D gene: TRBD2; V gene: TRBV5-4; clone size: -; CDR3 protein: CASSWGGVRREQYF; CDR3 DNA: TGTGCCAGCAGCTGGGGAGGGGTACGACGCGAGCAGTACTTC
J gene: TRBJ1-1; D gene: -; V gene: TRBV7-9; clone size: -; CDR3 protein: CASSYNIGGRAEAFF; CDR3 DNA: TGTGCCAGCAGCTATAATATTGGGGGCAGGGCTGAAGCTTTCTTT
J gene: TRBJ2-7; D gene: -; V gene: TRBV19; clone size: -; CDR3 protein: CASRRQASSYEQYF; CDR3 DNA: TGTGCCAGTAGAAGACAGGCGAGCTCCTACGAGCAGTACTTC
J gene: TRBJ1-3; D gene: -; V gene: TRBV6-6; clone size: -; CDR3 protein: CASRDHQIYSGNTIYF; CDR3 DNA: TGTGCCAGCAGGGACCATCAAATTTACTCTGGAAACACCATATATTTT
J gene: TRBJ2-1; D gene: TRBD2; V gene: TRBV9; clone size: -; CDR3 protein: CASSVATSGKYNEQFF; CDR3 DNA: TGTGCCAGCAGCGTAGCAACTAGCGGGAAATACAATGAGCAGTTCTTC
J gene: TRBJ2-1; D gene: TRBD2; V gene: TRBV4-3; clone size: -; CDR3 protein: CASSRLAGGSYEQFF; CDR3 DNA: TGCGCCAGCAGTCGGCTTGCGGGAGGGTCCTATGAGCAGTTCTTC
J gene: TRBJ1-2; D gene: -; V gene: TRBV5-4; clone size: -; CDR3 protein: CASSLGGRGRNYGYTF; CDR3 DNA: TGTGCCAGCAGCTTGGGAGGCAGGGGCAGAAATTATGGCTACACCTTC
J gene: TRBJ1-1; D gene: -; V gene: TRBV10-3; clone size: -; CDR3 protein: CAISEWGRNTEAFF; CDR3 DNA: TGTGCCATCAGTGAGTGGGGACGAAACACTGAAGCTTTCTTT
J gene: TRBJ1-6; D gene: TRBD1; V gene: TRBV6-6; clone size: -; CDR3 protein: CASVAGWDRNSPLHF; CDR3 DNA: TGTGCCAGTGTGGCGGGGTGGGACAGAAATTCACCCCTCCACTTT
J gene: TRBJ1-3; D gene: TRBD1; V gene: TRBV9; clone size: once; CDR3 protein: CASSPHYQGSGTGSGNTIYF; CDR3 DNA: TGTGCCAGCAGCCCACACTACCAAGGATCCGGGACAGGGAGTGGAAACACCATATATTTT
J gene: TRBJ2-3; D gene: TRBD1; V gene: TRBV7-6; clone size: -; CDR3 protein: CASSPLTGSNTQYF; CDR3 DNA: TGTGCCAGCAGCCCCCTGACAGGGTCGAATACGCAGTATTTT
J gene: TRBJ1-5; D gene: -; V gene: TRBV25-1; clone size: -; CDR3 protein: CASSEVLYGPQHF; CDR3 DNA: TGTGCCAGCAGTGAGGTTCTTTATGGGCCCCAGCATTTT
J gene: TRBJ2-7; D gene: TRBD2; V gene: TRBV30; clone size: once; CDR3 protein: CAWSTGAGAAYEQYF; CDR3 DNA: TGTGCCTGGAGTACGGGAGCGGGAGCCGCATACGAGCAGTACTTC
J gene: TRBJ2-7; D gene: TRBD2; V gene: TRBV14; clone size: -; CDR3 protein: CASSQGTYARSGRGYEQYF; CDR3 DNA: TGTGCCAGCAGCCAAGGGACCTATGCCCGCAGCGGGAGAGGGTACGAGCAGTACTTC
J gene: TRBJ2-7; D gene: TRBD2; V gene: TRBV5-1; clone size: -; CDR3 protein: CASSTGTSGTRNEQYF; CDR3 DNA: TGCGCCAGCAGCACCGGGACTAGCGGGACGCGGAACGAGCAGTACTTC
J gene: TRBJ1-1; D gene: -; V gene: TRBV6-6; clone size: -; CDR3 protein: CASDRTMMNTEAFF; CDR3 DNA: TGTGCCAGCGACAGGACCATGATGAACACTGAAGCTTTCTTT
J gene: TRBJ2-7; D gene: -; V gene: TRBV4-1; clone size: -; CDR3 protein: CASSQYGGPPYEQYF; CDR3 DNA: TGCGCCAGCAGCCAATATGGAGGCCCGCCCTACGAGCAGTACTTC
J gene: TRBJ2-5; D gene: TRBD1; V gene: TRBV29-1; clone size: -; CDR3 protein: CSIRDRASVETQYF; CDR3 DNA: TGCAGCATCCGGGACAGGGCTTCTGTAGAGACCCAGTACTTC
J gene: TRBJ1-1; D gene: -; V gene: TRBV2; clone size: -; CDR3 protein: CASRRAGQMNTEAFF; CDR3 DNA: TGTGCCAGCAGGAGGGCGGGACAAATGAACACTGAAGCTTTCTTT
J gene: TRBJ2-7; D gene: TRBD1; V gene: TRBV11-2; clone size: once; CDR3 protein: CASSFGQGGISYEQYF; CDR3 DNA: TGTGCCAGCAGCTTTGGACAGGGGGGCATCTCCTACGAGCAGTACTTC
J gene: TRBJ1-2; D gene: TRBD1; V gene: TRBV19; clone size: -; CDR3 protein: CASSIGTGGTYGYTF; CDR3 DNA: TGTGCCAGTAGTATCGGGACAGGGGGCACCTATGGCTACACCTTC
J gene: TRBJ2-2; D gene: -; V gene: TRBV6-5; clone size: -; CDR3 protein: CASSYYPGLGGELFF; CDR3 DNA: TGTGCCAGCAGTTACTACCCGGGGTTGGGCGGGGAGCTGTTTTTT
J gene: TRBJ2-3; D gene: TRBD1; V gene: TRBV5-6; clone size: -; CDR3 protein: CASSLLGQGLTDTQYF; CDR3 DNA: TGTGCCAGCAGCCTTCTGGGACAGGGGTTAACAGATACGCAGTATTTT
J gene: TRBJ1-2; D gene: -; V gene: TRBV5-1; clone size: -; CDR3 protein: CASSNGGRRGYTF; CDR3 DNA: TGCGCCAGCAGCAATGGGGGAAGGAGGGGCTACACCTTC
J gene: TRBJ1-5; D gene: -; V gene: TRBV30; clone size: -; CDR3 protein: CAWSKDSFQPQHF; CDR3 DNA: TGTGCCTGGAGTAAGGACAGCTTTCAGCCCCAGCATTTT
J gene: TRBJ1-1; D gene: -; V gene: TRBV9; clone size: -; CDR3 protein: CASSGTVNTEAFF; CDR3 DNA: TGTGCCAGCAGCGGGACAGTAAACACTGAAGCTTTCTTT
J gene: TRBJ2-1; D gene: -; V gene: TRBV4-1; clone size: -; CDR3 protein: CASSQNKRHEQFF; CDR3 DNA: TGCGCCAGCAGCCAAAACAAGAGGCATGAGCAGTTCTTC